Shown below are 17 T cell receptor beta chains from a single sample sequenced in a study of identifying expanded T cells in peripheral blood. Clones were read by immunoSEQ multiplex PCR, and TCRdb kept only the in-frame ones, dropping some. The sample has around 120,000 clones; about 86% are singletons. The source material was blood. Source of these receptors: a person between 18 and 75 years old in good health.

The J gene is TRBJ1-2, the V gene TRBV5-8, with 9 bases identical to TRBD1. The CDR3 covers 16 residues. Unmatched junction bases numbered 12, after V lost 2 bases and J lost 7 bases. The germline V gene has CDR1 SGHTS and CDR2 YDEGEE. The CDR3 reads CASSFYPGQGMVGYTF. The CDR3 bases are TGTGCCAGCAGCTTCTATCCGGGACAGGGAATGGTTGGCTACACCTTC.

CDR3 nucleotides: TGTGCCAGCAGCTTTCAGACTAGTTCCTACGAGCAGTACTTC. It specifies CASSFQTSSYEQYF. V usage is TRBV7-9 and J usage is TRBJ2-7, with a possible D match to TRBD2 (6 bases). The ends were cut back, 3 bases at V and 1 base at J, with 10 bases in the middle. The CDR3 loop spans 14 amino acids. Germline V lookup: CDR1 SEHNR, CDR2 FQNEAQ (reference sequence).

There are a few counts of this clone. The chain is built from TRBV27 and TRBJ1-2; no definite D call. The CDR3 is made up of 15 amino acids. The germline V gene has CDR1 MNHEY and CDR2 SMNVEV (reference sequence). V lost 4 bases and J lost 4, with 16 bases in between. CDR3 nucleotide sequence: TGTGCCAGCAGTTCCCCCTACGCCGGTTCCTATGGCTACACCTTC. Translated: CASSSPYAGSYGYTF.

The chain has TRBV11-3 and TRBJ2-2; D tentatively fits TRBD1 or TRBD2 (5 bases each). Germline CDR1 and CDR2: SGHNT and YENEEA. The V end was cut by 5 bases, the J end by 0 bases, with 7 bases between. The CDR3 has 14 residues. The DNA for the CDR3 is TGTGCCAGCAGCCCGGGACCGAACACCGGGGAGCTGTTTTTT. This translates into CASSPGPNTGELFF.

The chain recombines TRBV5-1 with TRBJ2-3; TRBD2 matches 15 bases. This CDR3 spans 17 amino acids. V lost 2 bases, J lost 4 bases, and 5 bases stayed unmatched. Germline CDR1 and CDR2: SGHRS and YFSETQ. The CDR3 DNA sequence: TGCGCCAGCAGCTTAGAAGGACTAGCGGGAGGGTCAGATACGCAGTATTTT. This codes for CASSLEGLAGGSDTQYF.

This clone has only a few counts. CDR3 DNA: TGTGCCAGCAGCGGGGGCAGGGGGGATACGCAGTATTTT. Encoded protein: CASSGGRGDTQYF. The chain has TRBV5-8 and TRBJ2-3, with 7 positions matching TRBD1. The CDR3 contains 13 residues. CDR1 and CDR2 from the germline V gene are SGHTS and YDEGEE. Trimming at V came to 4 bases and at J to 6 bases, leaving 5 bases not matched to a gene.

The J gene is TRBJ2-1, the V gene TRBV11-2; D is possibly TRBD2 (6 bases). The CDR3 is made up of 13 amino acids. V lost 3 bases and J 5 bases, leaving 8 bases between the germline ends. Germline V gene data show CDR1 as SGHAT and CDR2 as FQNNGV. The CDR3, as DNA: TGTGCCAGCAGCTTGGGACTGAACAATGAGCAGTTCTTC. This sequence encodes CASSLGLNNEQFF.

This clone was detected only a few times. V gene TRBV20-1 combines with J gene TRBJ2-5; D call uncertain. Germline assignment: CDR1 DFQATT and CDR2 SNEGSKA (reference sequence). This CDR3 is 11 amino acids long. CDR3 DNA: TGCAGCCCCGCCCGGTTGGAGACCCAGTACTTC. This gives the protein CSPARLETQYF.

The chain uses TRBV6-1 and TRBJ1-2; a possible D gene is TRBD1 (6 bases). CDR1 is MNHNS and CDR2 is SASEGT in the germline V gene. V shed 6 bases and J shed 0 bases, with 8 bases lying between them. The length of the CDR3 is 13 residues. The CDR3 reads CASRDSSNYGYTF. CDR3 DNA: TGTGCCAGCAGGGACAGTTCTAACTATGGCTACACCTTC.

This clone was observed a few times. This chain joins TRBV7-9 and TRBJ1-5; 9 bases match TRBD1. The V segment lost 5 bases and the J segment 4 bases; nucleotides outside the gene matches: 3. Germline V gene data show CDR1 as SEHNR and CDR2 as FQNEAQ (reference sequence). The CDR3 has 14 residues. DNA of the CDR3: TGTGCCAGCAGCATGACAGGGGGGAATCAGCCCCAGCATTTT. Protein: CASSMTGGNQPQHF.

The V call is TRBV11-2, the J call TRBJ2-1, with D hard to call. The CDR3 has 10 residues. V was cut by 0 bases and J by 9 bases, with 0 bases left in between. Germline CDR1 reads SGHAT; CDR2 reads FQNNGV. Here the CDR3 reads CASSLDEQFF. CDR3 DNA sequence: TGTGCCAGCAGCTTAGATGAGCAGTTCTTC.

This clone has only one observation. V is TRBV25-1 and J is TRBJ1-2; D is uncertain. The length of the CDR3 is 15 residues. Trimming shortened V by 1 base and J by 3 bases, and 12 bases separated the two germline ends. CDR1 is MGHDK, CDR2 SYGVNS, per germline. The CDR3 loop is CASSESREVDYGYTF. CDR3 in DNA: TGTGCCAGCAGTGAATCAAGGGAAGTAGACTATGGCTACACCTTC.

The chain recombines TRBV5-8 with TRBJ2-5, with TRBD2 identical over 10 bases. This CDR3 spans 16 amino acids. The germline CDR1 and CDR2 sequences are SGHTS and YDEGEE. V lost 3 bases and J lost 5; bases outside the gene matches: 10. CDR3 protein: CASSSASGRSGETQYF. Here the CDR3 DNA reads TGTGCCAGCAGCTCGGCTAGCGGGAGATCGGGGGAGACCCAGTACTTC.

The chain uses TRBV5-1 and TRBJ1-6; D gene unclear. The CDR3 has 14 residues. The germline V and J ends were trimmed by 0 bases and 7 bases, with 8 bases remaining between them. Germline loops: CDR1 SGHRS, CDR2 YFSETQ. The CDR3 is CASSLGEVNSPLHF. For the CDR3, the DNA is TGCGCCAGCAGCTTGGGGGAAGTAAATTCACCCCTCCACTTT.

The gene calls are TRBV6-5 and TRBJ1-4, with D possibly TRBD1 on 6 matching bases. V gave up 0 bases and J gave up 5 bases, with 10 bases separating them. The CDR3 spans 15 residues. Germline values: CDR1 MNHEY, CDR2 SVGAGI. Written as DNA, the CDR3 is TGTGCCAGCAGTTACTCGAGGCAGGGGAATGAAAAACTGTTTTTT. Amino acids: CASSYSRQGNEKLFF.

This rearrangement joins TRBV28 to TRBJ1-2; D unclear. V was pared by 6 bases and J by 10 bases, with 30 bases between. The germline V gene encodes CDR1 MDHEN and CDR2 SYDVKM. CDR3 size: 17 residues. CDR3 sequence reads: CASSRIINARAGFFYTF. The CDR3 nucleotides read TGTGCCAGCAGCCGGATTATAAATGCCCGGGCCGGGTTCTTCTACACCTTC.

In its sample, this clone was seen once. The chain couples TRBV5-6 to TRBJ1-3; D is uncertain. Trimming removed 4 bases from V and 0 bases from J, with 8 bases in between. The V gene's germline CDR1 is SGHDT and CDR2 YYEEEE. The CDR3 contains 14 residues. The CDR3 DNA reads as TGTGCCAGCAGCCGGGAACACTCTGGAAACACCATATATTTT. Its protein is CASSREHSGNTIYF.